This T cell receptor beta chain is drawn from a study of OX40 agonist ivuxolimab in advanced cancers. Only in-frame clones appear in the TCRdb table, and some are missing; sequencing was by immunoSEQ multiplex PCR. The sample holds approximately 77,000 clones, about 92% seen once. V gave up 5 bases and J gave up 9 bases; unmatched junction bases: 16. Germline V CDR1 and CDR2: SGHTA, FQGNSA. This CDR3 has 16 residues. The sample consisted of CD4+ or CD8+ T cells sorted from blood, taken in a trial of the OX40 agonist ivuxolimab. The rearrangement uses TRBV7-2 and TRBJ2-1; 7 bases fit TRBD1. The origin of this receptor is an adult with an advanced solid tumor such as melanoma, head and neck, liver or kidney cancer. In nucleotides, the CDR3 is TGTGCCAGCAGCCGTCGACAGGGACAAAGAACGAGTGAGCAGTTCTTC. Protein sequence: CASSRRQGQRTSEQFF.